The present TCR beta chain was sequenced within a study of T-cell reconstitution after alpha-beta-depleted transplantation in children. During its preparation, the TCRbeta library received unique molecular identifiers. TCRdb reprocessed the PCR reads with MiXCR, giving one entry per CDR3 protein. The sample includes around 250,000 distinct CDR3 sequences, 9.5% to 10% of them seen just once. This clonotype has ten or more counts. Trimming took off 0 bases at V and 0 bases at J, with 6 bases between the two ends. Per the germline V gene, CDR1 is LGHDT and CDR2 is YNNKEL (reference sequence). The CDR3 totals 15 residues.

The source is a human donor who donated a stem cell graft to a child with SCID. The sample consisted of PBMCs from the stem cell graft donor, taken from the stem cell graft. The chain is built from TRBV3-1 and TRBJ1-3; the D is unclear. CDR3 bases: TGTGCCAGCAGCCAAGATCTGAGCTCTGGAAACACCATATATTTT. Its protein product is CASSQDLSSGNTIYF. Filled out from reference TRBV3-1 and TRBJ1-3, the complete variable domain reads DTAVSQTPKYLVTQMGNDKSIKCEQNLGHDTMYWYKQDSKKFLKIMFSYNNKELIINETVPNRFSPKSPDKAHLNLHINSLELGDSAVYFCASSQDLSSGNTIYFGEGSWLTVV.